This T cell receptor (beta chain) was found in a study of blood T cell repertoires in COVID-19. At the level of the study: Some COVID-19 samples were acute and others convalescent; all came from the United States, Italy and Spain. From T cells, B-cell-depleted T cells, or PBMCs came the material, which was cDNA or gDNA.

The CDR3 has 16 amino acids. The germline gives CDR1 SNHLY, CDR2 FYNNEI. The trim removed 5 bases at V and 7 bases at J, leaving 13 bases unmatched. Method: immunoSEQ multiplex PCR; TCRdb's copy keeps in-frame clones and lacks some. In the table there are approximately 180,000 clones, 80% to 90% of which are singletons. This clonotype was sampled from a human donor with active or convalescent COVID-19. The donor label of this sample is uncertain. The V gene is TRBV2, the J gene TRBJ2-1; 8 positions agree with TRBD2. Material: peripheral blood. CDR3 region: CASSKPIPGLGNEQFF. The CDR3 DNA reads TGTGCCAGCAGTAAGCCGATACCGGGACTAGGTAATGAGCAGTTCTTC.